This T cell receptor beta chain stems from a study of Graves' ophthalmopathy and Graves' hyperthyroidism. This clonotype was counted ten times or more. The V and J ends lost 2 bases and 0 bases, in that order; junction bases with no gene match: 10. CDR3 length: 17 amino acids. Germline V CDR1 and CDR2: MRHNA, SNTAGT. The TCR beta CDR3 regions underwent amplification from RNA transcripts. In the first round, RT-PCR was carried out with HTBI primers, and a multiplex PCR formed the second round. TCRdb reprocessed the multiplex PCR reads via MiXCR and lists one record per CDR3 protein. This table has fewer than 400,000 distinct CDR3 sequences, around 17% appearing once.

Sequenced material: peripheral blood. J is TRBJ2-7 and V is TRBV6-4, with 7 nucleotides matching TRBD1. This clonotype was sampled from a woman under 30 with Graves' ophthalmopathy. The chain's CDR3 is CASSDLRDRTFSYEQYF. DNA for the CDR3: TGTGCCAGCAGTGACCTCCGGGACAGAACCTTCTCCTACGAGCAGTACTTC.